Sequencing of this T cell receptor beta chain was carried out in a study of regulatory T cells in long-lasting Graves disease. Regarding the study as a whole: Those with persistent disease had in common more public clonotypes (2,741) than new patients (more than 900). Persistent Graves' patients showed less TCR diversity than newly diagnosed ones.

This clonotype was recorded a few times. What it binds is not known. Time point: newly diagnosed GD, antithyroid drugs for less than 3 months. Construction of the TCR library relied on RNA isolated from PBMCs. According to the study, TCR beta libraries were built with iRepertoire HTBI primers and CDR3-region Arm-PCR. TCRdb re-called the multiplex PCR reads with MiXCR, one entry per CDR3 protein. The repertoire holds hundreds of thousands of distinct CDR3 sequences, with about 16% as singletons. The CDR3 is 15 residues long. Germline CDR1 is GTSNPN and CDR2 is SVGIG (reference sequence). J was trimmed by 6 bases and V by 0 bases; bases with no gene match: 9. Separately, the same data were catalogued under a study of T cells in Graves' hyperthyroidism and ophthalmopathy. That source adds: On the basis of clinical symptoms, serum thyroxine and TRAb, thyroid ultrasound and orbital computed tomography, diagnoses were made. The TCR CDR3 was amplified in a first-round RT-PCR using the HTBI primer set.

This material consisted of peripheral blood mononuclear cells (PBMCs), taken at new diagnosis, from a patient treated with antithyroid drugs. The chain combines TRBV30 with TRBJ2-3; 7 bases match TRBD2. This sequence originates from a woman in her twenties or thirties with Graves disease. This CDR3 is CAWSVAGAVTDTQYF. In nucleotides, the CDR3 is TGTGCCTGGAGTGTCGCGGGAGCAGTTACGGATACGCAGTATTTT.